This T cell receptor (beta chain) was recorded in a study of T cell repertoires in cytomegalovirus infection. Study-wide context: Signatures in public TCR beta sequences pointed to both CMV infection and matching HLA type. Study outcomes and limitations: Of the TCR beta families, the public ones yielded a cumulative frequency that identified carriers of CMV plus the relevant HLA.

TCRdb re-derived calls from the reads in MiXCR, one entry per CDR3 protein. The sample yields 350,000 to 400,000 distinct CDR3 sequences, roughly 34% seen once. Regarding this clonotype: Antigen: not known.

V was pared by 3 bases and J by 0 bases, with 11 bases between. Germline lookup yields CDR1 SGHTA and CDR2 FQGNSA. The CDR3 is made up of 15 amino acids. The source is a human donor in good health (CMV status not recorded). Some clones in this sample may be carry-over from other donors' samples. This specimen was cultured PBMCs, taken from culture after CMV antigen stimulation. The chain combines TRBV7-2 with TRBJ1-1; a possible D gene is TRBD1 (6 bases). CDR3 residues: CASSLRGGVNTEAFF. DNA for the CDR3: TGTGCCAGCAGCTTGCGCGGGGGCGTGAACACTGAAGCTTTCTTT.